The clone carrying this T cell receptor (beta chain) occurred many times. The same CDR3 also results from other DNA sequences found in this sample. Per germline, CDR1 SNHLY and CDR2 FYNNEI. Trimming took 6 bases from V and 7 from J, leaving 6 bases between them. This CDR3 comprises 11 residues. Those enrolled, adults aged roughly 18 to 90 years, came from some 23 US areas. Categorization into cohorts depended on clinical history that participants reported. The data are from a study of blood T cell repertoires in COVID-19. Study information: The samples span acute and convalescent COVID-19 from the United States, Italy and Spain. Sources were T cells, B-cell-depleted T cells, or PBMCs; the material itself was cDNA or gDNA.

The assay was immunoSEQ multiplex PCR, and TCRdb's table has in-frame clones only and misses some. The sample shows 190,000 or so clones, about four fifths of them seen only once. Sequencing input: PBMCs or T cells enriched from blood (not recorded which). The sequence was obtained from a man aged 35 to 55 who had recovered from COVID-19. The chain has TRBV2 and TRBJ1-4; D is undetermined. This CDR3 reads CASRYSEKLFF. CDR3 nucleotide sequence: TGTGCCAGCAGGTACAGTGAAAAACTGTTTTTT.